One sample yielded the 25 T cell receptor beta chains listed below, sequenced in a study of cytotoxic CD8 clonotypes in ibrutinib-treated CLL. Here immunoSEQ multiplex PCR was the method, and the copy in TCRdb shows in-frame clones only, minus some. The table has over 150,000 clones, 81% seen once. This material consisted of PBMCs, taken after 12 months of ibrutinib treatment. Receptors originate from a human donor with chronic lymphocytic leukemia.

The CDR3 sequence is CASSSPGGTGPEQYF. Written as DNA, the CDR3 is TGTGCCAGCAGCTCCCCAGGGGGGACAGGACCAGAGCAGTACTTC. The chain uses TRBV11-2 and TRBJ2-7; 8 bases are shared with TRBD1. Germline V gene lookup returns CDR1 SGHAT and CDR2 FQNNGV. Trimming took 4 bases from V and 7 from J; bases not matched to a gene: 12. The CDR3 has 15 amino acids. Variable domain in full (rest from reference TRBV11-2 and TRBJ2-7): EAGVAQSPRYKIIEKRQSVAFWCNPISGHATLYWYQQILGQGPKLLIQFQNNGVVDDSQLPKDRFSAERLKGVDSTLKIQPAKLEDSAVYLCASSSPGGTGPEQYFGPGTRLTVT.

Note on this clone: The same CDR3 can be traced to other DNA sequences in this sample. This chain joins TRBV27 and TRBJ2-3, with D tentatively TRBD2 (6 bases). Germline values: CDR1 MNHEY, CDR2 SMNVEV (reference sequence). Trimming pared 3 bases from V and 3 bases from J, leaving 22 bases between. CDR3 length: 18 residues. In DNA form, the CDR3 reads TGTGCCAGCAGTTTCAAAGGACGGACCAGCGGGCGTACAGATACGCAGTATTTT. Encoded protein: CASSFKGRTSGRTDTQYF.

The rearrangement links TRBV5-1 to TRBJ1-4, with 8 positions matching TRBD1. With 0 bases clipped from V and 0 bases from J, the junction kept 4 bases outside the gene matches. This CDR3 contains 17 residues. Germline V gives CDR1 SGHRS, CDR2 YFSETQ. CDR3 loop: CASSLGRGQATNEKLFF. As DNA, the CDR3 is TGCGCCAGCAGCTTGGGCAGGGGACAGGCAACTAATGAAAAACTGTTTTTT. Filled out from reference TRBV5-1 and TRBJ1-4, the complete variable domain reads KAGVTQTPRYLIKTRGQQVTLSCSPISGHRSVSWYQQTPGQGLQFLFEYFSETQRNKGNFPGRFSGRQFSNSRSEMNVSTLELGDSALYLCASSLGRGQATNEKLFFGSGTQLSVL.

About this clone itself: Its ends do not fully match the called genes, so a read error is possible. The J gene is TRBJ1-6, the V gene TRBV15; 7 nucleotides agree with TRBD1. CDR3 length equals 14 residues. Looked up from germline, CDR1 is LNHNV and CDR2 is YYDKDF (reference sequence). The CDR3 spells CATSRRQGDSPLHF. The CDR3 DNA reads TGTGCCACCAGCAGAAGACAGGGAGATTCGCCCCTCCACTTT.

The V and J genes are TRBV19 and TRBJ1-3; maybe TRBD1 (6 bases). Trimming left V 0 bases short and J 0 bases short, with 12 bases between. CDR3 length: 17 residues. The germline CDR1 and CDR2 sequences are LNHDA and SQIVND (reference sequence). The CDR3 DNA reads as TGTGCCAGTAGTATAGAGACAGGTGCCTTCTCTGGAAACACCATATATTTT. This codes for CASSIETGAFSGNTIYF.

V and J are TRBV4-2 and TRBJ2-3; TRBD2 might be the D (6 bases). Germline CDR1 reads LGHNA; CDR2 reads YNFKEQ. With 1 base removed from V and 2 bases from J, the gap between germline ends came to 10 bases. The CDR3 length is 15 residues. The CDR3 DNA follows: TGTGCCAGCAGCCAAGCCGCGGGGCTCACAGATACGCAGTATTTT. Protein product: CASSQAAGLTDTQYF.

This chain joins TRBV4-3 and TRBJ2-2; TRBD2 might be the D (6 bases). This CDR3 contains 16 residues. CDR1 and CDR2 from the germline V gene are LGHNA and YSLEER. The ends were cut back, 0 bases at V and 6 bases at J, with 14 bases in the middle. The DNA of the CDR3 is TGCGCCAGCAGCCAAGAAGGGCGGGGAGGCGCCGGGGAGCTGTTTTTT. Its protein product is CASSQEGRGGAGELFF.

This chain links TRBV6-1 with TRBJ1-5; D is unclear. CDR3 length: 15 residues. Trimming cost V 6 bases and J 3 bases, with 15 bases left between them. Germline V gives CDR1 MNHNS, CDR2 SASEGT. The CDR3 protein is CASRDRSDLNQPQHF. The CDR3 DNA sequence: TGTGCCAGCAGGGACCGATCTGACCTCAATCAGCCCCAGCATTTT.

The V call is TRBV27, the J call TRBJ2-1; 9 bases agree with TRBD2. Germline V gives CDR1 MNHEY, CDR2 SMNVEV (reference sequence). The ends lost 7 bases at V and 4 bases at J; junction bases unmatched: 8. The CDR3 sequence is 15 residues long. CDR3 in amino acids: CASTPATSGYNEQFF. CDR3 coding DNA: TGTGCCAGCACCCCCGCGACTAGCGGTTACAATGAGCAGTTCTTC.

This clone appeared a few times. The rearrangement uses TRBV10-3 and TRBJ1-4; D gene unclear. The CDR3 runs to 14 residues. Between the trimmed V and J ends, which lost 3 bases and 7 bases, there was a span of 12 bases. Per the germline V gene, CDR1 is ENHRY and CDR2 is SYGVKD. The CDR3 loop is CAISERGQAEKLFF. Here the CDR3 DNA reads TGTGCCATCAGTGAACGGGGTCAGGCTGAAAAACTGTTTTTT.

The gene calls are TRBV18 and TRBJ2-7; 14 bases align to TRBD2. The CDR3 is 15 residues long. The V segment lost 7 bases and the J segment 6 bases; nucleotides outside the gene matches: 8. CDR1 KGHSH and CDR2 LQKENI come from the germline V gene. This chain's CDR3 is CASLGATSGRGEQYF. CDR3 nucleotide sequence: TGTGCCAGCTTAGGAGCGACTAGCGGGAGGGGCGAGCAGTACTTC. Filled out from reference TRBV18 and TRBJ2-7, the complete variable domain reads NAGVMQNPRHLVRRRGQEARLRCSPMKGHSHVYWYRQLPEEGLKFMVYLQKENIIDESGMPKERFSAEFPKEGPSILRIQQVVRGDSAAYFCASLGATSGRGEQYFGPGTRLTVT.

The V gene is TRBV9, the J gene TRBJ2-7, with 8 positions matching TRBD2. The germline V gene encodes CDR1 SGDLS and CDR2 YYNGEE. Trimming cost V 3 bases and J 5 bases; bases outside gene matches: 7. The CDR3 has 14 amino acids. The CDR3 reads CASSEGLAIHEQYF. Written as DNA, the CDR3 is TGTGCCAGCAGCGAAGGACTAGCCATCCACGAGCAGTACTTC.

The chain has TRBV6-6 and TRBJ1-2, with no clear D. Looked up from germline, CDR1 is MNHNY and CDR2 is SVGAGI (reference sequence). V was shortened by 2 bases and J by 2 bases, with 9 bases between the two germline ends. The CDR3 totals 14 residues. The DNA for the CDR3 is TGTGCCAGCAGTTACGAAAGGGCAAACTATGGCTACACCTTC. Translation: CASSYERANYGYTF.

This clone was seen only once. The chain joins TRBV11-3 to TRBJ2-7; TRBD1 matches 7 bases. Unmatched junction bases numbered 2, after V lost 3 bases and J lost 6 bases. Germline lookup yields CDR1 SGHNT and CDR2 YENEEA. The CDR3 is made up of 12 amino acids. CDR3 sequence (DNA): TGTGCCAGCAGCTTTAGGGGGCGCGAGCAGTACTTC. Its translation is CASSFRGREQYF.

This clone was detected only once. The chain carries TRBV7-2 and TRBJ1-1, with 8 bases fitting TRBD1. The length of the CDR3 is 14 residues. Trimming at V came to 5 bases and at J to 2 bases, leaving 4 bases not matched to a gene. Germline V gene lookup returns CDR1 SGHTA and CDR2 FQGNSA. The CDR3 DNA is TGTGCCAGCAGCCCGGACAGGGTTAACACTGAAGCTTTCTTT. Translating it yields CASSPDRVNTEAFF.

The V and J genes are TRBV5-4 and TRBJ2-3, with 9 positions matching TRBD2. The germline CDR1 and CDR2 sequences are SGHNT and YYREEE (reference sequence). V dropped 4 bases and J dropped 1; count of bases not matched to a gene: 13. The CDR3 totals 18 residues. CDR3 sequence reads: CASSPPPSGGGGTDTQYF. The CDR3, as DNA: TGTGCCAGCAGCCCGCCGCCGTCAGGCGGGGGGGGCACAGATACGCAGTATTTT.

This chain joins TRBV6-1 and TRBJ1-5; 7 nucleotides align to TRBD1. The CDR3 is made up of 15 amino acids. The V and J ends lost 5 bases and 1 base, in that order; junction bases with no gene match: 5. Germline lookup yields CDR1 MNHNS and CDR2 SASEGT. CDR3 loop: CASSLGTDSNQPQHF. For the CDR3, the DNA is TGTGCCAGCAGTTTAGGGACAGACAGCAATCAGCCCCAGCATTTT.

This chain links TRBV11-2 with TRBJ1-1, with unresolved D. Trimming cost V 6 bases and J 1 base, with 15 bases left between them. Looked up from germline, CDR1 is SGHAT and CDR2 is FQNNGV. CDR3 length equals 15 residues. The CDR3 DNA sequence: TGTGCCAGCAGACGTCCAGGTGCTCAGAACACTGAAGCTTTCTTT. It specifies CASRRPGAQNTEAFF.

In nucleotides, the CDR3 is TGTGCCAGTACCAACCCTAGCACAGATACGCAGTATTTT. Encoded protein: CASTNPSTDTQYF. The V and J genes are TRBV19 and TRBJ2-3; D is undetermined. The CDR3 covers 13 residues. The germline V gene encodes CDR1 LNHDA and CDR2 SQIVND (reference sequence). V was cut by 7 bases and J by 0 bases, with 8 bases left in between.

CDR3 nucleotides: TGCGCCAGCAGCCCGGGACAGCTCTCCCAAGAGACCCAGTACTTC. This gives the protein CASSPGQLSQETQYF. The chain uses TRBV4-1 and TRBJ2-5; 7 bases line up with TRBD1. The trim removed 4 bases at V and 1 base at J, leaving 6 bases unmatched. The CDR3 extends over 15 amino acids. From germline, CDR1 is MGHRA and CDR2 YSYEKL.

The chain couples TRBV6-1 to TRBJ1-5; D is uncertain. Trimming shortened V by 3 bases and J by 4 bases, and 7 bases separated the two germline ends. This CDR3 spans 13 amino acids. Germline lookup yields CDR1 MNHNS and CDR2 SASEGT. CDR3 DNA: TGTGCCAGCAGTGACTACAGAAATCAGCCCCAGCATTTT. Protein sequence: CASSDYRNQPQHF.

This sequence joins TRBV7-3 and TRBJ2-7; D remains unclear. CDR3 length equals 13 residues. Germline CDR1 SGHTA, CDR2 FQGTGA. V lost 3 bases and J 3 bases, leaving 9 bases between the germline ends. The CDR3 DNA sequence: TGTGCCAGCAGCTTTTCAGCTAACTACGAGCAGTACTTC. Amino acids: CASSFSANYEQYF.

The genes are TRBV27 and TRBJ2-5, with 10 positions matching TRBD2. Germline CDR1 and CDR2: MNHEY and SMNVEV (reference sequence). The CDR3 totals 13 residues. V was clipped by 8 bases and J by 5 bases; unmatched bases: 5. CDR3 protein: CASGLAGAETQYF. The CDR3, as DNA: TGTGCCAGCGGGCTAGCGGGAGCGGAGACCCAGTACTTC.

The rearrangement links TRBV5-1 to TRBJ2-2; D may match TRBD1 or TRBD2 (5 bases each). The V end was cut by 2 bases, the J end by 1 base, with 9 bases between. The CDR3 is 15 amino acids. Germline CDR1 and CDR2: SGHRS and YFSETQ. The CDR3: CASSLGTGNTGELFF. Here the CDR3 DNA reads TGCGCCAGCAGCTTAGGGACGGGGAACACCGGGGAGCTGTTTTTT.

The chain is built from TRBV4-2 and TRBJ1-4; D gene uncertain. Germline V gene sequence: CDR1 LGHNA, CDR2 YNFKEQ. The length of the CDR3 is 11 residues. V dropped 5 bases and J dropped 8 bases, with 6 bases sitting between them. The CDR3 sequence is CASSSREKLFF. The CDR3 DNA sequence: TGTGCCAGCAGCAGTAGGGAAAAACTGTTTTTT.